This T cell receptor beta chain was sequenced for a study of Ad26.COV2.S vaccination and SARS-CoV-2 variants (dated by TCRdb to 2020 to 2023). Looking at the study overall: Donors in the vaccine arm were drawn from COV1001, a phase I-IIa trial of Ad26.COV2.S in healthy adults that was multicentre, randomized, double-blind and placebo-controlled. A total of approximately 30 samples were included in the TCR-sequenced set, comprising roughly 19 Ad26.COV2.S vaccine recipients, 5 placebo recipients and 8 SARS-CoV-2 convalescent individuals. TCRbeta repertoire sequencing served as the tool for gauging how specific and how broad the SARS-CoV-2-reactive T cell receptors were following Ad26.COV2.S vaccination. Throughout the experiments and outcome assessment, investigators stayed blinded to trial group allocation. Dosing of Ad26.COV2.S was intramuscular, at either 5x10^10 or 1x10^11 viral particles, delivered as one shot or as two shots spaced 56 days apart. Participants in the trial were split at random into five groups of five each, receiving low-dose or high-dose Ad26.COV2.S once or twice, or else placebo on both occasions. The investigation overall reported the following: According to the authors, total T cell responses may have been underestimated by the TCR breadth and depth analyses. Compared with placebo recipients, Ad26.COV2.S recipients showed higher spike-specific TCR breadth (P = 0.0014). The study lacked the statistical power to compare responses across vaccine doses or regimens. Substantial breadth of spike-specific CD8+ and CD4+ T cell responses was reported after vaccination. Vaccine and placebo recipients had comparable non-spike TCR breadth, which fits with the vaccine containing only spike.

The treatment or condition label here, explained by the study, means: around 19 received Ad26.COV2.S at low or high dose, single or two shots; several received placebo; per-sample allocation not given. For vaccine and placebo recipients, repertoires were sequenced using samples collected on day 63 after the first injection. In Cohort 1b, roughly 25 adults aged 18-55 years were enrolled at a single site in Boston, USA, between 29 July and 7 August 2020. Ad26.COV2.S was a replication-incompetent adenovirus type 26 vector that expressed a prefusion-stabilized SARS-CoV-2 spike protein derived from the original Wuhan strain. As to this clone: Its antigen target is currently unknown. Base quality data are lacking; no much larger clone is found one base away.

TCRbeta CDR3 regions were sequenced with the immunoSEQ Assay. After extraction, genomic DNA underwent amplification by bias-controlled multiplex PCR, followed by high-throughput sequencing. Per the authors' processing: To quantify the absolute abundance of each unique TCRbeta CDR3 region, sequences were collapsed and filtered. T cell fraction was estimated by normalizing TCRbeta template counts to usable DNA, which was measured by amplifying reference genes present in all nucleated cells. Repertoire TCRs were annotated as SARS-CoV-2-specific when V gene, CDR3 amino acid sequence and J gene were exactly matched to a known reactive TCR set. The reference SARS-CoV-2 TCR set came from MIRA and was filtered for enrichment in COVID-19-positive ImmuneCODE repertoires, removing public or cross-reactive TCRs. Using the MIRA antigens, annotated TCRs were further analysed by specific ORF or by position within an ORF. Breadth was defined as annotated unique rearrangements over total unique productive rearrangements; depth was the summed frequency of those rearrangements. Group comparisons of TCR breadth used two-sided Wilcoxon rank-sum tests. TCRdb obtained this table from immuneACCESS and retained in-frame rearrangements with V and J assigned. These tables miss some clones; where compared with another copy, unresolved V genes account for less than half of the shortfall, and the remainder is unexplained. The V and J calls and clone size are taken from that table; D and trimming were inferred from the DNA. The sample table holds roughly 400,000 clones, of which roughly 87% were seen once. The leading ten clones occupy approximately 4.3% of the sample.

CDR1 is given as DFQATT and CDR2 as SNEGSKA, both from the germline V gene (reference sequence). Germline trimming: 3 bases from V, 5 bases from J; junction bases outside gene matches: 7. The CDR3 has 14 amino acids, counting the end cysteine and phenylalanine. Only the CDR3 portion is preserved as DNA: 42 bases, with reading frame beginning at the first base. The sample consisted of peripheral blood, taken in a trial of Ad26.COV2.S vaccine versus placebo. The sequence is built from TRBV20-1 and TRBJ2-1; 7 bases in between match TRBD2. This receptor was identified in a person between 18 and 65 years old who received the Ad26.COV2.S COVID-19 vaccine or a placebo. The CDR3 region reads CSASWASGNNEQFF. The bases are TGCAGTGCTAGTTGGGCTAGCGGAAACAATGAGCAGTTCTTC.